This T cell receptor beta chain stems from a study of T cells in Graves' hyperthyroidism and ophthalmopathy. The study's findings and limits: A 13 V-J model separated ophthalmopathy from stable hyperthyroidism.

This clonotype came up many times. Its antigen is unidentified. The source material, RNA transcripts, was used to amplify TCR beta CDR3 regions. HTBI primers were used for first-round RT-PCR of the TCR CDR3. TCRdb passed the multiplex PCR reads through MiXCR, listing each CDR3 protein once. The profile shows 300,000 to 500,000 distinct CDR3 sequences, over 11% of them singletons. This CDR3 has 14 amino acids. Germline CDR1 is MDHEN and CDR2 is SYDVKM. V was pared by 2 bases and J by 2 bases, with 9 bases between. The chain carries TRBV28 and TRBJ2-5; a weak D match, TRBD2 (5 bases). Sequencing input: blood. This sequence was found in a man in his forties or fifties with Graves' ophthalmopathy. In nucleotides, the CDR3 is TGTGCCAGCAGTTTACTGACGGGACAAGAGACCCAGTACTTC. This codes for CASSLLTGQETQYF.